This is a list of T cell receptor beta chains from one sample in a study of blood T cell repertoires in COVID-19. The data were produced by immunoSEQ multiplex PCR, yet TCRdb's version contains in-frame clones alone and is incomplete. This sample has 300,000 to 350,000 clones, with about 93% found just once. The material sequenced was peripheral blood. These receptors all stem from a woman aged 25 to 45 with COVID-19, enrolled during active disease. The CDR3 runs from the conserved cysteine through the conserved F or W. Fields, in order: D gene, J gene, V gene, clone size, CDR3 protein, CDR3 DNA. A D gene is named only where the DNA matches it firmly. Some rows have no size entry. The others give once, few or many, or a class for an expanded clone.

d_call: TRBD1
j_call: TRBJ2-1
v_call: TRBV28
clone_size: -
cdr3_aa: CASSYRGFGNEQFF
cdr3_nt: TGTGCCAGCAGTTACAGGGGTTTCGGCAATGAGCAGTTCTTC

d_call: -
j_call: TRBJ2-3
v_call: TRBV19
clone_size: -
cdr3_aa: CASSMRRRTTDTQYF
cdr3_nt: TGTGCCAGTAGTATGCGACGGAGAACCACAGATACGCAGTATTTT

d_call: -
j_call: TRBJ2-1
v_call: TRBV30
clone_size: -
cdr3_aa: CAWKMGPEQFF
cdr3_nt: TGTGCCTGGAAAATGGGGCCTGAGCAGTTCTTC

d_call: -
j_call: TRBJ2-5
v_call: TRBV11-2
clone_size: -
cdr3_aa: CASSLRGWGLQETQYF
cdr3_nt: TGTGCCAGCAGCTTACGAGGGTGGGGGCTCCAAGAGACCCAGTACTTC

d_call: TRBD1
j_call: TRBJ2-7
v_call: TRBV5-4
clone_size: -
cdr3_aa: CASSSRDRGVYEQYF
cdr3_nt: TGTGCCAGCAGCTCCCGGGACAGGGGGGTCTACGAGCAGTACTTC

d_call: -
j_call: TRBJ2-7
v_call: TRBV5-3
clone_size: once
cdr3_aa: CAIKTYEQYF
cdr3_nt: TGTGCCATAAAAACCTACGAGCAGTACTTC

d_call: TRBD2
j_call: TRBJ2-1
v_call: TRBV6-1
clone_size: -
cdr3_aa: CASSEVVTSGRDYNEQFF
cdr3_nt: TGTGCCAGCAGTGAAGTAGTTACTAGCGGGAGGGATTACAATGAGCAGTTCTTC

d_call: TRBD2
j_call: TRBJ2-7
v_call: TRBV9
clone_size: -
cdr3_aa: CASSVEGTSYEQYF
cdr3_nt: TGTGCCAGCAGCGTAGAAGGGACTAGCTACGAGCAGTACTTC

d_call: TRBD2
j_call: TRBJ2-2
v_call: TRBV27
clone_size: -
cdr3_aa: CASSFATSVNTGELFF
cdr3_nt: TGTGCCAGCAGTTTTGCAACTAGCGTGAACACCGGGGAGCTGTTTTTT

d_call: TRBD2
j_call: TRBJ2-3
v_call: TRBV19
clone_size: -
cdr3_aa: CASRTSGSARFSTDTQYF
cdr3_nt: TGTGCCAGTCGGACTAGCGGGAGCGCCCGATTTAGCACAGATACGCAGTATTTT

d_call: TRBD1
j_call: TRBJ1-2
v_call: TRBV28
clone_size: -
cdr3_aa: CASSLGTGAGYGYTF
cdr3_nt: TGTGCCAGCAGTTTAGGGACAGGGGCGGGCTATGGCTACACCTTC

d_call: TRBD1
j_call: TRBJ2-1
v_call: TRBV2
clone_size: -
cdr3_aa: CASSGDRGSYNEQFF
cdr3_nt: TGTGCCAGCAGTGGGGACAGGGGTTCCTACAATGAGCAGTTCTTC

d_call: -
j_call: TRBJ2-1
v_call: TRBV7-9
clone_size: -
cdr3_aa: CASSSSWTYNEQFF
cdr3_nt: TGTGCCAGCAGCTCGAGCTGGACTTACAATGAGCAGTTCTTC

d_call: TRBD1
j_call: TRBJ1-6
v_call: TRBV2
clone_size: -
cdr3_aa: CASRGTVANSPLHF
cdr3_nt: TGTGCCAGCCGAGGGACAGTGGCTAATTCACCCCTCCACTTT

d_call: -
j_call: TRBJ2-4
v_call: TRBV6-1
clone_size: -
cdr3_aa: CASSESPGVAKNIQYF
cdr3_nt: TGTGCCAGCAGCGAATCCCCAGGGGTAGCCAAAAACATTCAGTACTTC

d_call: TRBD1
j_call: TRBJ1-5
v_call: TRBV18
clone_size: -
cdr3_aa: CASQITGDGQPQHF
cdr3_nt: TGTGCCAGCCAGATTACAGGGGACGGGCAGCCCCAGCATTTT

d_call: -
j_call: TRBJ2-7
v_call: TRBV4-1
clone_size: -
cdr3_aa: CASSSGTYEQYF
cdr3_nt: TGCGCCAGCAGCTCAGGGACCTACGAGCAGTACTTC

d_call: TRBD2
j_call: TRBJ2-3
v_call: TRBV7-2
clone_size: -
cdr3_aa: CASSVLAGAVSQYF
cdr3_nt: TGTGCCAGCAGCGTCTTAGCGGGAGCCGTTTCGCAGTATTTT

d_call: TRBD1
j_call: TRBJ1-2
v_call: TRBV19
clone_size: -
cdr3_aa: CASTRDSYGYTF
cdr3_nt: TGTGCCAGTACCCGGGACAGCTATGGCTACACCTTC

d_call: -
j_call: TRBJ1-5
v_call: TRBV28
clone_size: -
cdr3_aa: CASSFLRSNQPQHF
cdr3_nt: TGTGCCAGCAGTTTCTTGAGGAGCAATCAGCCCCAGCATTTT

d_call: -
j_call: TRBJ2-4
v_call: TRBV2
clone_size: -
cdr3_aa: CASSGDRLAKNIQYF
cdr3_nt: TGTGCCAGCAGCGGTGATAGACTAGCCAAAAACATTCAGTACTTC

d_call: -
j_call: TRBJ2-7
v_call: TRBV25-1
clone_size: -
cdr3_aa: CASSDTGRSAYEQYF
cdr3_nt: TGTGCCAGCAGTGACACAGGTCGAAGCGCCTACGAGCAGTACTTC

d_call: TRBD2
j_call: TRBJ2-7
v_call: TRBV10-1
clone_size: -
cdr3_aa: CASSESTSAGYEQYF
cdr3_nt: TGCGCCAGCAGTGAGTCTACTAGCGCGGGCTACGAGCAGTACTTC

d_call: -
j_call: TRBJ2-1
v_call: TRBV19
clone_size: -
cdr3_aa: CATSFRGGYNEQFF
cdr3_nt: TGTGCCACCTCCTTTAGAGGAGGTTACAATGAGCAGTTCTTC

d_call: TRBD1
j_call: TRBJ1-4
v_call: TRBV2
clone_size: -
cdr3_aa: CASSEGQGGGEKLFF
cdr3_nt: TGTGCCAGCAGTGAAGGACAGGGCGGAGGCGAAAAACTGTTTTTT

d_call: -
j_call: TRBJ2-7
v_call: TRBV29-1
clone_size: -
cdr3_aa: CSVGRFQGEQYF
cdr3_nt: TGCAGCGTTGGTCGGTTCCAGGGGGAGCAGTACTTC

d_call: -
j_call: TRBJ1-6
v_call: TRBV11-2
clone_size: -
cdr3_aa: CASSLVQGLSSPLHF
cdr3_nt: TGTGCCAGCAGCTTAGTGCAGGGACTGAGTTCACCCCTCCACTTT

d_call: TRBD2
j_call: TRBJ2-3
v_call: TRBV4-3
clone_size: -
cdr3_aa: CASSPGTILDTQYF
cdr3_nt: TGCGCCAGCAGCCCCGGGACTATCTTAGATACGCAGTATTTT

d_call: TRBD1
j_call: TRBJ2-2
v_call: TRBV4-2
clone_size: -
cdr3_aa: CASSQWKGQGGAGELFF
cdr3_nt: TGTGCCAGCAGCCAATGGAAAGGACAGGGGGGAGCCGGGGAGCTGTTTTTT

d_call: TRBD1
j_call: TRBJ2-7
v_call: TRBV6-2/TRBV6-3
clone_size: -
cdr3_aa: CASSYFGTGPYEQYF
cdr3_nt: TGTGCCAGCAGTTACTTCGGGACAGGACCCTACGAGCAGTACTTC

d_call: -
j_call: TRBJ2-2
v_call: TRBV19
clone_size: -
cdr3_aa: CASHPGDTGTGELFF
cdr3_nt: TGTGCCAGCCATCCAGGGGATACGGGCACCGGGGAGCTGTTTTTT

d_call: TRBD2
j_call: TRBJ2-3
v_call: TRBV9
clone_size: -
cdr3_aa: CASSVEASGRTDTQYF
cdr3_nt: TGTGCCAGCAGCGTAGAGGCTAGCGGGAGAACAGATACGCAGTATTTT

d_call: TRBD1
j_call: TRBJ2-7
v_call: TRBV19
clone_size: -
cdr3_aa: CASSIRTGTYEQYF
cdr3_nt: TGTGCCAGTAGTATCCGGACAGGGACCTACGAGCAGTACTTC

d_call: -
j_call: TRBJ2-5
v_call: TRBV7-3
clone_size: -
cdr3_aa: CASSLVQGPQETQYF
cdr3_nt: TGTGCCAGCAGCTTAGTTCAGGGGCCCCAAGAGACCCAGTACTTC

d_call: TRBD1
j_call: TRBJ1-4
v_call: TRBV6-5
clone_size: -
cdr3_aa: CASSPQGGGGKLFF
cdr3_nt: TGTGCCAGCAGCCCCCAGGGGGGCGGCGGAAAACTGTTTTTT

d_call: TRBD2
j_call: TRBJ2-1
v_call: TRBV5-1
clone_size: -
cdr3_aa: CASAVSGTNNEQFF
cdr3_nt: TGCGCCAGCGCCGTTAGCGGGACTAACAATGAGCAGTTCTTC

d_call: -
j_call: TRBJ2-6
v_call: TRBV19
clone_size: -
cdr3_aa: CASSISGTGCVSGANVLTF
cdr3_nt: TGTGCCAGTAGTATTTCCGGCACAGGGTGCGTTTCTGGGGCCAACGTCCTGACTTTC

d_call: -
j_call: TRBJ1-1
v_call: TRBV7-9
clone_size: -
cdr3_aa: CASSSVNTEAFF
cdr3_nt: TGTGCCAGCAGCTCCGTGAACACTGAAGCTTTCTTT

d_call: TRBD1
j_call: TRBJ1-5
v_call: TRBV28
clone_size: -
cdr3_aa: CASSFLRRQGLNSNQPQHF
cdr3_nt: TGTGCCAGCAGTTTTTTGAGGAGACAGGGCCTAAATAGCAATCAGCCCCAGCATTTT

d_call: TRBD1
j_call: TRBJ2-7
v_call: TRBV2
clone_size: -
cdr3_aa: CASFLGQGADYEQYF
cdr3_nt: TGTGCCAGTTTTCTCGGACAGGGGGCGGACTACGAGCAGTACTTC

d_call: TRBD1
j_call: TRBJ2-7
v_call: TRBV5-1
clone_size: -
cdr3_aa: CASSEFGGTGTYEQYF
cdr3_nt: TGCGCCAGCAGCGAATTTGGGGGGACAGGGACCTACGAGCAGTACTTC

d_call: TRBD1
j_call: TRBJ1-2
v_call: TRBV12-3/TRBV12-4
clone_size: -
cdr3_aa: CASSTGANYGYTF
cdr3_nt: TGTGCCAGCAGTACAGGGGCCAACTATGGCTACACCTTC

d_call: -
j_call: TRBJ2-3
v_call: TRBV4-3
clone_size: -
cdr3_aa: CASSQKLRTDTQYF
cdr3_nt: TGCGCCAGCAGCCAGAAACTTCGCACAGATACGCAGTATTTT

d_call: -
j_call: TRBJ1-1
v_call: TRBV5-5
clone_size: -
cdr3_aa: CASSFGQLMNTEAFF
cdr3_nt: TGTGCCAGCAGTTTCGGACAGTTAATGAACACTGAAGCTTTCTTT

d_call: TRBD1
j_call: TRBJ1-1
v_call: TRBV10-3
clone_size: -
cdr3_aa: CAISESDREGNTEAFF
cdr3_nt: TGTGCCATCAGTGAGTCGGACAGGGAAGGGAACACTGAAGCTTTCTTT

d_call: TRBD2
j_call: TRBJ2-7
v_call: TRBV10-3
clone_size: few
cdr3_aa: CAISESGREGGEQYF
cdr3_nt: TGTGCCATCAGTGAGTCAGGGCGGGAGGGGGGCGAGCAGTACTTC

d_call: TRBD2
j_call: TRBJ2-3
v_call: TRBV19
clone_size: -
cdr3_aa: CASRVLANTDTQYF
cdr3_nt: TGTGCCAGTAGAGTACTAGCGAACACAGATACGCAGTATTTT

d_call: -
j_call: TRBJ2-1
v_call: TRBV9
clone_size: -
cdr3_aa: CASSVAAALGEQFF
cdr3_nt: TGTGCCAGCAGCGTAGCGGCGGCCCTCGGTGAGCAGTTCTTC

d_call: TRBD1
j_call: TRBJ2-5
v_call: TRBV24-1
clone_size: -
cdr3_aa: CATSQGAKGTQYF
cdr3_nt: TGTGCCACTTCTCAGGGGGCGAAGGGGACCCAGTACTTC

d_call: -
j_call: TRBJ2-3
v_call: TRBV5-5
clone_size: -
cdr3_aa: CASPGLSTDTQYF
cdr3_nt: TGTGCCAGCCCTGGCCTGAGCACAGATACGCAGTATTTT

d_call: -
j_call: TRBJ1-5
v_call: TRBV5-1
clone_size: -
cdr3_aa: CASGGGDQPQHF
cdr3_nt: TGCGCCAGCGGGGGAGGGGATCAGCCCCAGCATTTT

d_call: TRBD1
j_call: TRBJ1-5
v_call: TRBV2
clone_size: -
cdr3_aa: CASRERTGGDQPQHF
cdr3_nt: TGTGCCAGCAGGGAGAGGACAGGAGGAGATCAGCCCCAGCATTTT

d_call: TRBD1
j_call: TRBJ2-7
v_call: TRBV5-1
clone_size: -
cdr3_aa: CASSSQGVYEQYF
cdr3_nt: TGCGCCAGCAGCTCACAGGGGGTCTACGAGCAGTACTTC

d_call: TRBD2
j_call: TRBJ2-1
v_call: TRBV5-1
clone_size: -
cdr3_aa: CASSSGLATNNEQFF
cdr3_nt: TGCGCCAGCAGCTCGGGACTAGCGACCAACAATGAGCAGTTCTTC

d_call: -
j_call: TRBJ1-5
v_call: TRBV28
clone_size: once
cdr3_aa: CASSRDQGGQPQHF
cdr3_nt: TGTGCCAGCAGTCGAGACCAGGGCGGACAGCCCCAGCATTTT

d_call: -
j_call: TRBJ1-1
v_call: TRBV5-1
clone_size: once
cdr3_aa: CASSPRGPMNTEAFF
cdr3_nt: TGCGCCAGCAGCCCCAGAGGGCCGATGAACACTGAAGCTTTCTTT

d_call: TRBD1
j_call: TRBJ1-2
v_call: TRBV19
clone_size: few
cdr3_aa: CASSTSDRGWGYTF
cdr3_nt: TGTGCCAGTAGTACATCGGACAGGGGCTGGGGCTACACCTTC

d_call: -
j_call: TRBJ2-5
v_call: TRBV29-1
clone_size: few
cdr3_aa: CSVVDSRRQETQYF
cdr3_nt: TGCAGCGTTGTGGACAGCCGACGCCAAGAGACCCAGTACTTC

d_call: TRBD1
j_call: TRBJ2-1
v_call: TRBV6-4
clone_size: -
cdr3_aa: CASSDTGGSSYNEQFF
cdr3_nt: TGTGCCAGCAGTGACACAGGGGGCTCCTCCTACAATGAGCAGTTCTTC